Listed below are T cell receptor beta chains from one sample, sequenced in a study of blood T cell repertoires in COVID-19. Assay used: immunoSEQ multiplex PCR; TCRdb lists only in-frame clones, some missing. The table has 200,000 to 250,000 clones, less than 85% seen once. Sequenced sample: peripheral blood. The receptors stem from an elderly woman with COVID-19, enrolled during active disease. The CDR3 runs from the conserved cysteine through the conserved F or W. A D gene is named only where the DNA matches it firmly. Only some rows state a clone size, as once, few, many or a class for expanded clones.

clone_size: NA
d_call: TRBD2
v_call: TRBV11-3
j_call: TRBJ2-1
cdr3_aa: CASSLSAGGSNEQFF
cdr3_nt: TGTGCCAGCAGCTTATCAGCGGGGGGGAGTAATGAGCAGTTCTTC

clone_size: NA
d_call: NA
v_call: TRBV11-2
j_call: TRBJ2-5
cdr3_aa: CASSPRGQAWEETQYF
cdr3_nt: TGTGCCAGCAGCCCTAGAGGGCAGGCTTGGGAGGAGACCCAGTACTTC

clone_size: NA
d_call: NA
v_call: TRBV6-1
j_call: TRBJ1-1
cdr3_aa: CASRFTSENTEAFF
cdr3_nt: TGTGCCAGCCGATTTACCTCAGAGAACACTGAAGCTTTCTTT

clone_size: NA
d_call: TRBD1
v_call: TRBV3-1/TRBV3-2
j_call: TRBJ1-4
cdr3_aa: CASSSWTGSNEKLFF
cdr3_nt: TGTGCCAGCAGCTCCTGGACAGGATCTAATGAAAAACTGTTTTTT

clone_size: NA
d_call: NA
v_call: TRBV5-6
j_call: TRBJ1-5
cdr3_aa: CASSLTRGNSNQPQHF
cdr3_nt: TGTGCCAGCAGCTTGACCAGGGGAAATAGCAATCAGCCCCAGCATTTT

clone_size: NA
d_call: TRBD1
v_call: TRBV10-3
j_call: TRBJ1-1
cdr3_aa: CAIEGTGGTEAFF
cdr3_nt: TGTGCCATCGAAGGGACAGGGGGCACTGAAGCTTTCTTT

clone_size: NA
d_call: NA
v_call: TRBV19
j_call: TRBJ1-6
cdr3_aa: CASSQANSPLHF
cdr3_nt: TGTGCCAGTAGTCAGGCGAATTCACCCCTCCACTTT

clone_size: once
d_call: NA
v_call: TRBV19
j_call: TRBJ1-6
cdr3_aa: CASSIPGTNSPLHF
cdr3_nt: TGTGCCAGTAGTATACCCGGTACGAATTCACCCCTCCACTTT

clone_size: NA
d_call: NA
v_call: TRBV28
j_call: TRBJ2-1
cdr3_aa: CASNTYRDNEQFF
cdr3_nt: TGTGCCAGCAACACGTACCGGGACAATGAGCAGTTCTTC

clone_size: once
d_call: TRBD1
v_call: TRBV28
j_call: TRBJ1-5
cdr3_aa: CASKSTGISGQPQHF
cdr3_nt: TGTGCCAGCAAGTCGACAGGGATTAGTGGCCAGCCCCAGCATTTT

clone_size: NA
d_call: NA
v_call: TRBV7-2
j_call: TRBJ1-2
cdr3_aa: CASKSGGFDGYTF
cdr3_nt: TGTGCCAGCAAGAGTGGAGGGTTCGATGGCTACACCTTC

clone_size: NA
d_call: TRBD1
v_call: TRBV19
j_call: TRBJ1-5
cdr3_aa: CASEQGGSNQPQHF
cdr3_nt: TGTGCCAGTGAACAGGGGGGTAGCAATCAGCCCCAGCATTTT

clone_size: few
d_call: TRBD1
v_call: TRBV6-5
j_call: TRBJ1-4
cdr3_aa: CASSYRRTGANEKLFF
cdr3_nt: TGTGCCAGCAGTTACCGACGGACAGGGGCTAATGAAAAACTGTTTTTT

clone_size: NA
d_call: TRBD2
v_call: TRBV29-1
j_call: TRBJ2-3
cdr3_aa: CSVRSGSGAKLFF
cdr3_nt: TGCAGCGTCCGTAGCGGGAGTGGCGCAAAGTTATTTTTT

clone_size: NA
d_call: NA
v_call: TRBV18
j_call: TRBJ2-7
cdr3_aa: CASSPKGDEQYF
cdr3_nt: TGTGCCAGCTCACCGAAGGGAGACGAGCAGTACTTC

clone_size: NA
d_call: NA
v_call: TRBV9
j_call: TRBJ1-5
cdr3_aa: CASSLDSDQPQHF
cdr3_nt: TGTGCCAGCAGCCTAGACAGTGATCAGCCCCAGCATTTT

clone_size: NA
d_call: NA
v_call: TRBV6-5
j_call: TRBJ1-6
cdr3_aa: CASSYSQGDSPLHF
cdr3_nt: TGTGCCAGCAGTTACTCCCAGGGCGATTCACCCCTCCACTTT

clone_size: once
d_call: NA
v_call: TRBV6-1
j_call: TRBJ2-2
cdr3_aa: CASSAPDTAQGWTGELFF
cdr3_nt: TGTGCCAGCAGTGCCCCAGACACAGCGCAGGGTTGGACCGGGGAGCTGTTTTTT

clone_size: NA
d_call: NA
v_call: TRBV2
j_call: TRBJ1-5
cdr3_aa: CATGRQLGNQPQHF
cdr3_nt: TGTGCCACTGGGAGGCAGCTGGGCAATCAGCCCCAGCATTTT

clone_size: NA
d_call: NA
v_call: TRBV21-1
j_call: TRBJ1-1
cdr3_aa: CASYTRKGQLMNTEAFF
cdr3_nt: TGTGCCAGCTATACGCGAAAGGGACAGCTCATGAACACTGAAGCTTTCTTT

clone_size: few
d_call: TRBD1
v_call: TRBV2
j_call: TRBJ1-1
cdr3_aa: CASSGQGRTEAFF
cdr3_nt: TGTGCCAGCAGTGGACAGGGGCGAACTGAAGCTTTCTTT

clone_size: few
d_call: TRBD2
v_call: TRBV5-1
j_call: TRBJ2-1
cdr3_aa: CASSWRTGTRYNEQFF
cdr3_nt: TGCGCCAGCAGCTGGAGAACCGGGACTAGATACAATGAGCAGTTCTTC

clone_size: NA
d_call: TRBD1
v_call: TRBV2
j_call: TRBJ1-2
cdr3_aa: CASSLDRASYGYTF
cdr3_nt: TGTGCCAGCAGTTTAGACAGGGCGAGCTATGGCTACACCTTC

clone_size: NA
d_call: TRBD1
v_call: TRBV7-9
j_call: TRBJ1-2
cdr3_aa: CASSLGRGQGEGYTF
cdr3_nt: TGTGCCAGCAGCTTAGGTAGAGGACAGGGAGAAGGCTACACCTTC